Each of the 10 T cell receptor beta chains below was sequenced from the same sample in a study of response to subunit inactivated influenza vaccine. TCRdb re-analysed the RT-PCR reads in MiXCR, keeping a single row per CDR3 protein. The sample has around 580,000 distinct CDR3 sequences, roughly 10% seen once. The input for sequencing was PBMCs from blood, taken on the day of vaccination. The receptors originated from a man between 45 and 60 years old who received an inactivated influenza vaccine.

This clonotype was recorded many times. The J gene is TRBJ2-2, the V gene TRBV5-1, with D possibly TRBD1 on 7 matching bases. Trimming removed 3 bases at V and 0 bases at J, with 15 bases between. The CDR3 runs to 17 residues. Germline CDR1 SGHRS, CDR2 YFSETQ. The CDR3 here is CASSSPSGGTNTGELFF. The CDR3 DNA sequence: TGCGCCAGCAGCTCCCCGTCAGGGGGGACGAACACCGGGGAGCTGTTTTTT.

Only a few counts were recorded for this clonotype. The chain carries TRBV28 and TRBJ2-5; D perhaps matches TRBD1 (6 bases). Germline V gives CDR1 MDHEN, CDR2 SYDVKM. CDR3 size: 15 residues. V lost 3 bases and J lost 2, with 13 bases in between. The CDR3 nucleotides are TGTGCCAGCAGTTTTCTACAGGGCTTTCAAGAGACCCAGTACTTC. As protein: CASSFLQGFQETQYF.

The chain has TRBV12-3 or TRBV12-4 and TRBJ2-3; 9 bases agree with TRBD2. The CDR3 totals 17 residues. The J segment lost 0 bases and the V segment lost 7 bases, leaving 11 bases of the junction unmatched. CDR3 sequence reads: CASNRRGAGGSTDTQYF. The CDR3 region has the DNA TGTGCCAGCAATCGACGTGGGGCGGGAGGGAGCACAGATACGCAGTATTTT.

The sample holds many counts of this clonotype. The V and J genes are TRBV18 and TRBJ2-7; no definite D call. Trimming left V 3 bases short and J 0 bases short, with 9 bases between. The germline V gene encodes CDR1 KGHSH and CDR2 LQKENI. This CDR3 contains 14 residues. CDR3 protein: CASSPDLSSYEQYF. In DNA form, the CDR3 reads TGTGCCAGCTCACCTGACTTGAGCTCCTACGAGCAGTACTTC.

The CDR3 region has the DNA TGTGCCAGCAGCTTAGTATCGAAAAACATTCAGTACTTC. Translating it yields CASSLVSKNIQYF. V and J are TRBV11-2 and TRBJ2-4; no reliable D call. This CDR3 is built from 13 residues. The germline gives CDR1 SGHAT, CDR2 FQNNGV. The V end lost 1 base, the J end lost 4 bases, and 5 bases lay between the germline ends.

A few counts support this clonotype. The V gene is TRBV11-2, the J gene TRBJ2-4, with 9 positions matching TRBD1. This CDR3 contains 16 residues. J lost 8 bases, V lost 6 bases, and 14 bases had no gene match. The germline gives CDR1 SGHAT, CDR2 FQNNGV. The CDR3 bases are TGTGCCAGCAGTAGCCTACAGGGGGCCCAAAGGGACATTCAGTACTTC. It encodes CASSSLQGAQRDIQYF.

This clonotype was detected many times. This CDR3 reads CSAPPGLAGGQSYNEQFF. CDR3 DNA: TGCAGTGCGCCCCCGGGACTAGCGGGAGGTCAATCCTACAATGAGCAGTTCTTC. This chain links TRBV20-1 with TRBJ2-1; TRBD2 matches 15 bases. CDR1 is DFQATT and CDR2 is SNEGSKA in the germline V gene (reference sequence). J gave up 1 base and V 6 bases, and 10 bases lay outside the gene matches. CDR3 length: 18 amino acids.

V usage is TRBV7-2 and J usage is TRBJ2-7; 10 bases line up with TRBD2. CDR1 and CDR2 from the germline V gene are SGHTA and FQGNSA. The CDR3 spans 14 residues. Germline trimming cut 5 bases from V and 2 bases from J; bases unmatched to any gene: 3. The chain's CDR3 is CASSPLAGTYEQYF. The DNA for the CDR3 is TGTGCCAGCAGCCCACTAGCGGGAACCTACGAGCAGTACTTC.

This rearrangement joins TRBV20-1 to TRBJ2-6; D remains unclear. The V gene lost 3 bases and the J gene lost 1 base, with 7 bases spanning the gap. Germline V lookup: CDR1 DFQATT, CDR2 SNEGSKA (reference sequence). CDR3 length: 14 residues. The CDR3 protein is CSASVGSGANVLTF. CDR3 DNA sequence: TGCAGTGCTAGTGTAGGTTCTGGGGCCAACGTCCTGACTTTC.

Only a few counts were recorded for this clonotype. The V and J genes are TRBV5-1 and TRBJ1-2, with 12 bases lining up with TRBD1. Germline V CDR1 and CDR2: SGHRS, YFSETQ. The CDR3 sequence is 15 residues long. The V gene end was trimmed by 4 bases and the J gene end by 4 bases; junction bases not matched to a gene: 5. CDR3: CASSLGTGGIYGYTF. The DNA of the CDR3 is TGCGCCAGCAGCCTTGGGACAGGGGGCATCTATGGCTACACCTTC.